One and the same sample provided the 25 T cell receptor beta chains below, sequenced in a study of T cell clonotyping in hematopoietic cell transplantation. Method: immunoSEQ multiplex PCR; TCRdb's copy keeps in-frame clones and lacks some. The profile shows approximately 80,000 clones, about 96% of them singletons. Stated time point: recipient sample about 28 days before transplant, after cytoreduction. Sequenced material: peripheral blood mononuclear cells, taken before stem cell transplant. These receptors were taken from a woman in her forties or fifties with acute myeloid leukemia. Some clones in this sample may be carry-over from other donors' samples.

The J gene is TRBJ2-7, the V gene TRBV29-1, with D tentatively TRBD1 (6 bases). The CDR3 totals 14 residues. The germline V gene has CDR1 SQVTM and CDR2 ANQGSEA. V gave up 4 bases and J gave up 3 bases, with 16 bases separating them. As DNA, the CDR3 is TGCAGCGTTGCCCAATCCGGGACACTCTACGAGCAGTACTTC. Its translation is CSVAQSGTLYEQYF.

The J gene is TRBJ2-3, the V gene TRBV11-2, with D uncertain. Germline assignment: CDR1 SGHAT and CDR2 FQNNGV. This CDR3 has 12 residues. V shed 5 bases and J shed 2 bases, with 5 bases lying between them. Here the CDR3 DNA reads TGTGCCAGCAGCCTTTACACAGATACGCAGTATTTT. Its protein is CASSLYTDTQYF.

The chain uses TRBV28 and TRBJ1-2; D gene uncertain. The CDR3 length is 12 residues. V shed 8 bases and J shed 2 bases, with 9 bases lying between them. Germline V lookup: CDR1 MDHEN, CDR2 SYDVKM. Here the CDR3 reads CASDNKNYGYTF. The CDR3 bases are TGTGCCAGCGACAACAAGAACTATGGCTACACCTTC.

V gene TRBV6-4 combines with J gene TRBJ2-3; D is unresolved. The CDR3 sequence is 13 residues long. Germline lookup yields CDR1 MRHNA and CDR2 SNTAGT. The ends were cut back, 2 bases at V and 0 bases at J, with 3 bases in the middle. The chain's CDR3 is CASSDTSTDTQYF. CDR3 in DNA: TGTGCCAGCAGTGACACTAGCACAGATACGCAGTATTTT.

The chain employs TRBV2 and TRBJ1-2; D is unclear. From germline, CDR1 is SNHLY and CDR2 FYNNEI. V lost 5 bases to trimming and J lost 4 bases, with 14 bases between them. The CDR3 has 14 residues. The CDR3, as DNA: TGTGCCAGCAGTACTAGCCTGGGAGTCTATGGCTACACCTTC. Translated, it gives CASSTSLGVYGYTF.

This chain links TRBV6-5 with TRBJ2-3, with TRBD2 identical over 7 bases. V was clipped by 3 bases and J by 3 bases; unmatched bases: 6. Germline values: CDR1 MNHEY, CDR2 SVGAGI. The CDR3 runs 15 residues. The CDR3 protein is CASSYEAGATDTQYF. Written as DNA, the CDR3 is TGTGCCAGCAGTTATGAGGCGGGAGCGACAGATACGCAGTATTTT.

This chain joins TRBV5-1 and TRBJ2-7; TRBD1 matches at 9 bases. The CDR3 covers 17 residues. The V gene's germline CDR1 is SGHRS and CDR2 YFSETQ. The ends lost 1 base at V and 0 bases at J; junction bases unmatched: 8. The CDR3: CASSLNTGGLSSYEQYF. The CDR3 bases are TGCGCCAGCAGCTTGAATACAGGGGGCCTTAGCTCCTACGAGCAGTACTTC.

The J gene is TRBJ1-1, the V gene TRBV15; no reliable D call. Germline CDR1 LNHNV, CDR2 YYDKDF (reference sequence). V was clipped by 1 base and J by 4 bases, with 7 bases between them. This CDR3 is built from 13 residues. This CDR3 is CATSRAGGTEAFF. The CDR3 DNA reads as TGTGCCACCAGCAGAGCAGGCGGCACTGAAGCTTTCTTT.

V usage is TRBV25-1 and J usage is TRBJ2-7; tentatively, D is TRBD1 (6 bases). There are 13 residues in the CDR3. Trimming removed 7 bases at V and 0 bases at J, with 10 bases between. CDR1 and CDR2 from the germline V gene are MGHDK and SYGVNS. The CDR3 protein is CASTSGHSYEQYF. The CDR3 DNA sequence: TGTGCCAGCACTTCGGGACACTCCTACGAGCAGTACTTC.

Only one count was recorded for this clone. The rearrangement links TRBV6-6 to TRBJ2-3; perhaps TRBD2 as D (5 bases). Germline CDR1 reads MNHNY; CDR2 reads SVGAGI (reference sequence). There are 16 residues in the CDR3. Between the trimmed V and J ends, which lost 0 bases and 8 bases, there was a span of 18 bases. CDR3 DNA sequence: TGTGCCAGCAGTTACTCGTCGGGGAACCCAGTCGGTACGCAGTATTTT. Protein sequence: CASSYSSGNPVGTQYF.

V and J are TRBV5-1 and TRBJ2-1, with 7 positions matching TRBD2. Germline CDR1 reads SGHRS; CDR2 reads YFSETQ. The CDR3 loop spans 16 amino acids. Trimming took 0 bases from V and 2 from J; bases not matched to a gene: 5. The CDR3 spells CASSLALGGAYNEQFF. CDR3 nucleotides: TGCGCCAGCAGCTTGGCCCTGGGAGGGGCCTACAATGAGCAGTTCTTC. Drawing the rest from reference TRBV5-1 and TRBJ2-1, the complete variable domain is KAGVTQTPRYLIKTRGQQVTLSCSPISGHRSVSWYQQTPGQGLQFLFEYFSETQRNKGNFPGRFSGRQFSNSRSEMNVSTLELGDSALYLCASSLALGGAYNEQFFGPGTRLTVL.

This chain links TRBV28 with TRBJ1-3; D might be TRBD1 (6 bases). Trimming took 5 bases from V and 0 from J, leaving 14 bases between them. CDR1 MDHEN and CDR2 SYDVKM come from the germline V gene. The CDR3 is 16 amino acids. As DNA, the CDR3 is TGTGCCAGCAGTCTATCTACAGGGAGCTCTGGAAACACCATATATTTT. Translating gives CASSLSTGSSGNTIYF. Using reference TRBV28 and TRBJ1-3 for the parts outside the CDR3, the full variable domain is DVKVTQSSRYLVKRTGEKVFLECVQDMDHENMFWYRQDPGLGLRLIYFSYDVKMKEKGDIPEGYSVSREKKERFSLILESASTNQTSMYLCASSLSTGSSGNTIYFGEGSWLTVV.

The rearrangement uses TRBV6-5 and TRBJ1-6; D is perhaps TRBD1 (5 bases). This CDR3 is 15 amino acids long. V was shortened by 0 bases and J by 7 bases, with 10 bases between the two germline ends. The germline V gene has CDR1 MNHEY and CDR2 SVGAGI. CDR3 coding DNA: TGTGCCAGCAGTTACTCCAGACAGTCGAATTCACCCCTCCACTTT. Protein: CASSYSRQSNSPLHF.

The V call is TRBV7-9, the J call TRBJ2-7, with D perhaps matching TRBD1 or TRBD2 (6 bases each). The CDR3 has 17 amino acids. Germline loops: CDR1 SEHNR, CDR2 FQNEAQ (reference sequence). Deletions cut 1 base from V and 4 bases from J, with 20 bases between. CDR3 loop: CASSLGWGAIETYEQYF. CDR3 sequence (DNA): TGTGCCAGCAGCTTAGGATGGGGGGCGATTGAGACTTACGAGCAGTACTTC.

To note about this clone: One end of the junction does not line up with germline, which may come from a read error. The chain couples TRBV9 to TRBJ2-5; D is perhaps TRBD2 (5 bases). Per germline, CDR1 SGDLS and CDR2 YYNGEE. This CDR3 spans 13 amino acids. CDR3 in amino acids: CAGSVTSLETQYF. In DNA, the CDR3 is TGTGCCGGCAGCGTTACTAGTTTGGAGACCCAGTACTTC. Full variable domain (outside the CDR3, taken from reference TRBV9 and TRBJ2-5): DSGVTQTPKHLITATGQRVTLRCSPRSGDLSVYWYQQSLDQGLQFLIQYYNGEERAKGNILERFSAQQFPDLHSELNLSSLELGDSALYFCAGSVTSLETQYFGPGTRLLVL.

The chain carries TRBV28 and TRBJ2-6; the D is unclear. Germline CDR1 MDHEN, CDR2 SYDVKM. V was shortened by 7 bases and J by 0 bases, with 7 bases between the two germline ends. The CDR3 runs 14 residues. CDR3 sequence: CASTHGSGANVLTF. The CDR3 DNA reads TGTGCCAGCACCCACGGCTCTGGGGCCAACGTCCTGACTTTC.

The chain employs TRBV5-8 and TRBJ1-1, with D possibly being TRBD1 (6 bases). Trimming left V 0 bases short and J 3 bases short, with 12 bases between. Germline CDR1 is SGHTS and CDR2 is YDEGEE. The CDR3 extends over 15 amino acids. CDR3 nucleotide sequence: TGTGCCAGCAGCTTGGTACAGGGAAGGTACACTGAAGCTTTCTTT. It is translated as CASSLVQGRYTEAFF.

The chain has TRBV29-1 and TRBJ1-3, with D uncertain. This CDR3 comprises 13 residues. The germline CDR1 and CDR2 sequences are SQVTM and ANQGSEA. Trimming pared 7 bases from V and 4 bases from J, leaving 14 bases between. The CDR3 loop reads CSAVLEQGNTIYF. The DNA for the CDR3 is TGCAGCGCCGTCTTAGAGCAGGGAAACACCATATATTTT.

The chain employs TRBV2 and TRBJ2-7; 13 bases map to TRBD2. The germline CDR1 and CDR2 sequences are SNHLY and FYNNEI. With 4 bases clipped from V and 2 bases from J, the junction kept 11 bases outside the gene matches. This CDR3 is built from 18 residues. CDR3 amino acids: CASSARGLAGIKAYEQYF. Here the CDR3 DNA reads TGTGCCAGCAGTGCCCGGGGACTAGCGGGAATTAAAGCCTACGAGCAGTACTTC.

The chain uses TRBV7-2 and TRBJ1-5; tentatively, D is TRBD1 (5 bases). CDR1 is SGHTA, CDR2 FQGNSA, per germline. The CDR3 is made up of 14 amino acids. V lost 4 bases to trimming and J lost 3 bases, with 10 bases between them. For the CDR3, the DNA is TGTGCCAGCAGCTCTGGGACGGTCAATCAGCCCCAGCATTTT. This sequence encodes CASSSGTVNQPQHF.

The chain links TRBV6-1 to TRBJ2-1; 7 nucleotides agree with TRBD1. CDR3 length equals 15 residues. CDR1 is MNHNS, CDR2 SASEGT, per germline. After removal of 4 bases from V and 2 bases from J, the junction contained 5 bases not matched to a gene. CDR3 in DNA: TGTGCCAGCAGTGGAGTGACAGGGCCCTACAATGAGCAGTTCTTC. Its protein is CASSGVTGPYNEQFF.

The chain employs TRBV10-3 and TRBJ1-5; tentatively, D is TRBD1 (5 bases). The germline V and J ends were trimmed by 4 bases and 5 bases, with 12 bases remaining between them. The CDR3 spans 14 residues. The V gene's germline CDR1 is ENHRY and CDR2 SYGVKD. CDR3 residues: CAISGGGEDQPQHF. The CDR3 DNA is TGTGCCATCAGTGGCGGGGGTGAGGATCAGCCCCAGCATTTT.

The V and J genes are TRBV6-6 and TRBJ1-5, with a weak D call TRBD1 (6 bases). Germline V CDR1 and CDR2: MNHNY, SVGAGI (reference sequence). The CDR3 is made up of 15 amino acids. V was shortened by 2 bases and J by 2 bases, with 10 bases between the two germline ends. CDR3 protein: CASSYGGQGNQPQHF. DNA for the CDR3: TGTGCCAGCAGTTACGGGGGGCAAGGCAATCAGCCCCAGCATTTT.

J is TRBJ2-7 and V is TRBV19; no definite D call. The CDR3 has 15 amino acids. V shed 3 bases and J shed 3 bases, with 15 bases lying between them. CDR1 LNHDA and CDR2 SQIVND come from the germline V gene (reference sequence). This chain's CDR3 is CASSIMAQVDYEQYF. The CDR3 DNA is TGTGCCAGTAGTATTATGGCCCAAGTTGACTACGAGCAGTACTTC. The variable domain in full, completed from reference TRBV19 and TRBJ2-7, reads DGGITQSPKYLFRKEGQNVTLSCEQNLNHDAMYWYRQDPGQGLRLIYYSQIVNDFQKGDIAEGYSVSREKKESFPLTVTSAQKNPTAFYLCASSIMAQVDYEQYFGPGTRLTVT.

The rearrangement uses TRBV9 and TRBJ2-7; either TRBD1 or TRBD2 may fit D (5 bases each). The CDR3 loop spans 13 amino acids. The V and J ends lost 0 bases and 6 bases respectively, with 10 bases between them. CDR1 and CDR2 from the germline V gene are SGDLS and YYNGEE. The CDR3 DNA is TGTGCCAGCAGCGTAGATCGAGGGGTCGAGCAGTACTTC. Protein: CASSVDRGVEQYF.